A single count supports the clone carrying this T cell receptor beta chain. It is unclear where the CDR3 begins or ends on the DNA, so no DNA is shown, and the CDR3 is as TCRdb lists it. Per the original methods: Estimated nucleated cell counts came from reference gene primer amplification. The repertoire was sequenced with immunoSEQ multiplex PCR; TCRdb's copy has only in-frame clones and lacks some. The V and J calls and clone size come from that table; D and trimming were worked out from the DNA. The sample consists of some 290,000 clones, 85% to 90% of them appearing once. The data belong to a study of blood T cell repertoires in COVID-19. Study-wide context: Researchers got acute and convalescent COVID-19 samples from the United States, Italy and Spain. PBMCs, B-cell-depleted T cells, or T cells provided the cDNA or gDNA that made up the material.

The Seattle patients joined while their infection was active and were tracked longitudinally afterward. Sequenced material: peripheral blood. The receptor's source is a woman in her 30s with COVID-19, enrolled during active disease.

This CDR3 reads CASILEFSTDTQYF. This chain connects TRBV2 to TRBJ2-3; the D call of TRBD2 is as the table states it, not checked on the DNA. Per the germline V gene, CDR1 is SNHLY and CDR2 is FYNNEI. Counting both end residues, the CDR3 totals 14 amino acids.